This T cell receptor beta chain was recorded in a study of blood T cell repertoires in COVID-19. The overall study: COVID-19 samples, acute and convalescent, were from the United States, Italy and Spain. T cells, B-cell-depleted T cells, or PBMCs supplied cDNA or gDNA.

Germline-derived CDR1 and CDR2 are MDHEN and SYDVKM. The length of the CDR3 is 15 residues. The V gene end was trimmed by 5 bases and the J gene end by 6 bases; junction bases not matched to a gene: 7. This clone was detected once. Profiling relied on immunoSEQ multiplex PCR, and the TCRdb table lists in-frame clones only, not all of them. The sample lists about 29,000 clones, 70% to 85% occurring once. This sequence was found in a man older than 75 with active or convalescent COVID-19. The specimen sequenced was peripheral blood. The V gene is TRBV28, the J gene TRBJ1-5; 10 bases agree with TRBD1. The CDR3 protein is CASSERTGGGQPQHF. The CDR3 nucleotides read TGTGCCAGCAGTGAGAGGACAGGGGGGGGTCAGCCCCAGCATTTT.